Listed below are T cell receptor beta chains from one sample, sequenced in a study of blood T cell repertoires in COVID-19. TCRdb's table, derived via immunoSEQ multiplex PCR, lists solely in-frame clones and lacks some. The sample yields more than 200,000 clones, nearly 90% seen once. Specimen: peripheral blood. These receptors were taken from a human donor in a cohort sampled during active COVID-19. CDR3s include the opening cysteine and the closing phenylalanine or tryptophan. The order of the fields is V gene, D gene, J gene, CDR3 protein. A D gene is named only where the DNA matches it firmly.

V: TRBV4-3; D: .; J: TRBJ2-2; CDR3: CASSQDRGYTGELFF
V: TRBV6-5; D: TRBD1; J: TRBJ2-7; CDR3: CASSYSVYRGRNEQYF
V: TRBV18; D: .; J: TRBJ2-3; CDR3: CASSPAGRGVVDTQYF
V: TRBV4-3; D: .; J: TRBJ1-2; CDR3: CASSQGGGYGYTF
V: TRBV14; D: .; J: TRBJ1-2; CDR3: CASSQDQGQYYGYTF
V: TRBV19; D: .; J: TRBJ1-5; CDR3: CASSMVGGVRNQPQHF
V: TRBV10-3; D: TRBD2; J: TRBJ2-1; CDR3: CAIRGSGSNEQFF
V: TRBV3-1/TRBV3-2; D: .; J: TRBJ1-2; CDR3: CASSQGTVGNYGYTF
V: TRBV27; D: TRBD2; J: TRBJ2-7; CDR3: CASSRPSGRLYEQYF
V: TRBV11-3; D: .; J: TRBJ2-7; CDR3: CASSLGGVGEQYF
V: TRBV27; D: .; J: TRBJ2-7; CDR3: CASSPKGDHYEQYF
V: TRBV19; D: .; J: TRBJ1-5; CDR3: CASSITPGQFQPQHF
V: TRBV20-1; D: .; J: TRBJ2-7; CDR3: CSASGRFSYEQYF
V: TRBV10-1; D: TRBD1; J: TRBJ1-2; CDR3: CASRDRGRTYGYTF
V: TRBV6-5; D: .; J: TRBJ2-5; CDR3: CASSYPLLGGGETQYF
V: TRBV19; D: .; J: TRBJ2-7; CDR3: CASSTGGLGEQYF
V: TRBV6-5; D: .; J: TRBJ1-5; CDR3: CASSRQYGGQPQHF
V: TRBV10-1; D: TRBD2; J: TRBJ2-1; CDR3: CASSQYGLAGENNEQFF
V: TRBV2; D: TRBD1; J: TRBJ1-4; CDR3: CASTFPSTGAIVGEKLFF
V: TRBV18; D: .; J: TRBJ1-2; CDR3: CASSPPSAGSYGYTF
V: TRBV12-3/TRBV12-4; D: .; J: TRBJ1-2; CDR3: CASSFGPTYGYTF
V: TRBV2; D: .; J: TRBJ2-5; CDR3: CASEYQETQYF
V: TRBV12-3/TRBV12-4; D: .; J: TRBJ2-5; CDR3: CASSSHTETQYF
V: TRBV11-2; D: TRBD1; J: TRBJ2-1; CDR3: CASSRSGTGPYNEQFF
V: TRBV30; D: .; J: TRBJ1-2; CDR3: CASAGSHNYGYTF
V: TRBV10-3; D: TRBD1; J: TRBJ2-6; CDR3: CAIRGQVSSGANVLTF
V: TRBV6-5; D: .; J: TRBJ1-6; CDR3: CASSYSGGSYNSPLHF
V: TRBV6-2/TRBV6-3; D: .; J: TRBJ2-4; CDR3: CASSYGLGIQYF
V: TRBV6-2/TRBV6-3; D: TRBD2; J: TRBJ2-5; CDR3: CASSYFAGVVKTQYF
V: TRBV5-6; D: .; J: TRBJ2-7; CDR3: CASSLGGRRIGEQYF
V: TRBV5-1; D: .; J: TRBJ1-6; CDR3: CASSRSRDTYNSPLHF
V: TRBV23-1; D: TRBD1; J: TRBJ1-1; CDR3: CASLFPSEGTGSAEAFF
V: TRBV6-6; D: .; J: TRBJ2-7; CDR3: CASSYQGPSPNYEQYF
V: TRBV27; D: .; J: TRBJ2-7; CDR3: CASSFTAISGSYEQYF
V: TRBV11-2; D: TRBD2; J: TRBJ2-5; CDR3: CASSLFLRGSETQYF
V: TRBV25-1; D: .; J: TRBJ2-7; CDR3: CASSGGRDYEQYF
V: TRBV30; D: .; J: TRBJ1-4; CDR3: CAWSTGVGNEKLFF
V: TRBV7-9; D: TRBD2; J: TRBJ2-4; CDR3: CASSLLGTSW
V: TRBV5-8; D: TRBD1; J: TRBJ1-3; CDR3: CASSLYRGSGGNTIYF
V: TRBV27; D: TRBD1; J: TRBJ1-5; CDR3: CASSPGTGTNQPQHF
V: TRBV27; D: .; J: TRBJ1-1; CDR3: CASSPLFTGTEAFF
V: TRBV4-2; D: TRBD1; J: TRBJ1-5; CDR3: CASSQGSGTGGHQPQHF
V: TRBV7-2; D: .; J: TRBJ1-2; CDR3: CASSLGAGVGNYGYTF
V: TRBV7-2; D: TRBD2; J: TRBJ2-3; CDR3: CASSNREMPGGGTDTQYF